This entry lists 18 T cell receptor beta chains sequenced from one sample in a study of blood T cells in healthy people across ages. Together with a sample-barcoded 5' primer, a J-beta primer mix was included in a second PCR lasting roughly 6 to 12 cycles. TCRdb called the 5' RACE reads again in MiXCR, with one record for every CDR3 protein. The data hold over a million distinct CDR3 sequences, with under 55% observed a single time. Sequenced sample: blood. All receptors come from an older woman in good health.

The rearrangement uses TRBV15 and TRBJ2-7; D remains ambiguous. Deletions cut 5 bases from V and 1 base from J, with 12 bases between. The germline gives CDR1 LNHNV, CDR2 YYDKDF (reference sequence). The CDR3 has 14 amino acids. The CDR3 DNA reads TGTGCCACCAGCGGCCCGGACGGGTCCTACGAGCAGTACTTC. Translating gives CATSGPDGSYEQYF.

Only a few counts were recorded for this clonotype. This chain joins TRBV25-1 and TRBJ2-5, with D unresolved. The CDR3 runs 12 residues. The germline V gene has CDR1 MGHDK and CDR2 SYGVNS. Trimming took off 7 bases at V and 11 bases at J, with 17 bases between the two ends. CDR3 loop: CASTPGDNEQYF. CDR3 bases: TGTGCCAGCACCCCCGGCGACAATGAGCAGTACTTC.

The genes are TRBV20-1 and TRBJ2-3; 7 bases match TRBD2. This CDR3 comprises 14 residues. With 0 bases clipped from V and 6 bases from J, the junction kept 6 bases outside the gene matches. Germline values: CDR1 DFQATT, CDR2 SNEGSKA (reference sequence). In DNA, the CDR3 is TGCAGTGCTAGAGATGCAGCGGGACGGGATACGCAGTATTTT. Protein: CSARDAAGRDTQYF.

The chain links TRBV30 to TRBJ2-1; D may be TRBD1 (6 bases). V lost 3 bases and J 6 bases, leaving 12 bases between the germline ends. The germline V gene has CDR1 GTSNPN and CDR2 SVGIG (reference sequence). CDR3 length: 13 residues. CDR3 protein: CAWRTGLTNEQFF. DNA for the CDR3: TGTGCCTGGAGAACAGGGTTGACCAATGAGCAGTTCTTC.

This clonotype turned up a few times. The CDR3 here is CAVSFPVGESYEQYF. The CDR3 nucleotides are TGTGCCGTGTCCTTCCCAGTGGGAGAGTCCTACGAGCAGTACTTC. V gene TRBV10-3 combines with J gene TRBJ2-4, with a tentative D call TRBD2 (5 bases). The end of the DNA aligns better with TRBJ2-7, so the J call may be wrong. The CDR3 length is 15 residues. CDR1 and CDR2 from the germline V gene are ENHRY and SYGVKD.

V gene TRBV27 combines with J gene TRBJ2-1; tentatively, D is TRBD1 (6 bases). Germline CDR1 is MNHEY and CDR2 is SMNVEV (reference sequence). V was pared by 3 bases and J by 8 bases, with 14 bases between. The CDR3 length is 14 residues. CDR3 in DNA: TGTGCCAGCAGTTTTCAACGCAGGGGCCATGAGCAGTTCTTC. Encoded protein: CASSFQRRGHEQFF.

The chain employs TRBV29-1 and TRBJ2-5; 10 bases align to TRBD2. The J segment lost 4 bases and the V segment lost 5 bases, leaving 7 bases of the junction unmatched. This CDR3 is built from 14 residues. Germline lookup yields CDR1 SQVTM and CDR2 ANQGSEA. CDR3 in amino acids: CSVFAGTSAETQYF. DNA for the CDR3: TGCAGCGTTTTCGCCGGGACTAGCGCAGAGACCCAGTACTTC. The variable domain in full, completed from reference TRBV29-1 and TRBJ2-5, reads SAVISQKPSRDICQRGTSLTIQCQVDSQVTMMFWYRQQPGQSLTLIATANQGSEATYESGFVIDKFPISRPNLTFSTLTVSNMSPEDSSIYLCSVFAGTSAETQYFGPGTRLLVL.

The rearrangement uses TRBV4-1 and TRBJ2-7, with D uncertain. Germline values: CDR1 MGHRA, CDR2 YSYEKL. The CDR3 spans 14 residues. Trimming took off 0 bases at V and 4 bases at J, with 10 bases between the two ends. CDR3 loop: CASSQEPRAYEQYF. CDR3 nucleotides: TGCGCCAGCAGCCAAGAGCCCCGGGCTTACGAGCAGTACTTC.

CDR3 amino acids: CASSFERVGYEQYF. In DNA, the CDR3 is TGTGCCAGCAGCTTTGAGAGGGTGGGGTACGAGCAGTACTTC. The chain joins TRBV7-9 to TRBJ2-7; a weak D match, TRBD2 (5 bases). The CDR3 is made up of 14 amino acids. Trimming took 3 bases from V and 4 from J, leaving 13 bases between them. From germline, CDR1 is SEHNR and CDR2 FQNEAQ (reference sequence). The full variable domain, completed using reference TRBV7-9 and TRBJ2-7, is DTGVSQNPRHKITKRGQNVTFRCDPISEHNRLYWYRQTLGQGPEFLTYFQNEAQLEKSRLLSDRFSAERPKGSFSTLEIQRTEQGDSAMYLCASSFERVGYEQYFGPGTRLTVT.

The CDR3 DNA is TGTGCCATGAGGAGGCAGCCGAACTCCTACGAGCAGTACTTC. It translates to CAMRRQPNSYEQYF. The rearrangement links TRBV2 to TRBJ2-7; D perhaps matches TRBD2 (5 bases). The germline V and J ends were trimmed by 10 bases and 0 bases, with 16 bases remaining between them. The CDR3 is 14 amino acids. The germline CDR1 and CDR2 sequences are SNHLY and FYNNEI.

The chain is built from TRBV12-3 or TRBV12-4 and TRBJ1-6, with 7 bases lining up with TRBD1. There are 14 residues in the CDR3. V lost 10 bases, J lost 4 bases, and 7 bases stayed unmatched. The CDR3: CATSPGQYNSPLHF. The CDR3, as DNA: TGTGCCACCTCGCCGGGACAGTATAATTCACCCCTCCACTTT.

This rearrangement joins TRBV12-3 or TRBV12-4 to TRBJ2-7; the match to TRBD1 covers 9 bases. The CDR3 covers 15 residues. V shed 0 bases and J 5 bases; nucleotides not matched to a gene: 5. Here the CDR3 reads CASSLAGQGLDEQYF. CDR3 coding DNA: TGTGCCAGCAGTTTAGCGGGACAGGGTTTAGACGAGCAGTACTTC.

The table lists this clonotype with many counts. The rearrangement uses TRBV5-1 and TRBJ2-5, with TRBD1 as a possible D gene (6 bases). The CDR3 is 14 amino acids. Looked up from germline, CDR1 is SGHRS and CDR2 is YFSETQ. V dropped 0 bases and J dropped 5 bases, with 11 bases sitting between them. The CDR3 sequence: CASSLVPQGETQYF. CDR3 DNA sequence: TGCGCCAGCAGCTTGGTTCCGCAGGGGGAGACCCAGTACTTC.

This sequence joins TRBV20-1 and TRBJ1-6, with D unclear. CDR3 length: 12 amino acids. From germline, CDR1 is DFQATT and CDR2 SNEGSKA (reference sequence). Trimming removed 5 bases at V and 5 bases at J, with 7 bases between. The CDR3 loop reads CSAAGDNSPLHF. The CDR3 bases are TGCAGTGCTGCCGGGGATAATTCACCCCTCCACTTT.

The chain has TRBV12-3 or TRBV12-4 and TRBJ1-3; no clear D. The CDR3 runs to 16 residues. V shed 5 bases and J shed 4 bases, with 18 bases lying between them. The CDR3 DNA sequence: TGTGCCAGCAGTCTTTTTAGCCTCCCCCGGGGAAACACCATATATTTT. Translation: CASSLFSLPRGNTIYF.

J is TRBJ2-7 and V is TRBV20-1; the D gene could be TRBD1 or TRBD2 (5 bases each). The V end was cut by 6 bases, the J end by 2 bases, with 17 bases between. The CDR3 runs 14 residues. Germline-derived CDR1 and CDR2 are DFQATT and SNEGSKA (reference sequence). The CDR3 is CSAYLRGSPYEQYF. DNA for the CDR3: TGCAGTGCCTACCTTCGGGGCTCACCCTACGAGCAGTACTTC.

The V and J genes are TRBV28 and TRBJ2-7, with a tentative D call TRBD2 (5 bases). The J call is uncertain, as TRBJ2-5 better fits the DNA end. This CDR3 region has 13 residues. CDR1 MDHEN and CDR2 SYDVKM come from the germline V gene. CDR3 loop: CASSPSVGGTQYF. CDR3 in DNA: TGTGCCAGCAGCCCCTCGGTCGGAGGGACCCAGTACTTC.

About this clonotype itself: This may be a read error: a much more frequent sequence differs by one nucleotide. The rearrangement joins TRBV5-1 to TRBJ2-7; 9 nucleotides line up with TRBD2. The CDR3 extends over 15 amino acids. The germline V gene encodes CDR1 SGHRS and CDR2 YFSETQ. V lost 5 bases, J lost 7 bases, and 13 bases stayed unmatched. The CDR3 region has the DNA TGCGCCAGCAGACCCGGGACTAGCCTGGGCAATGAGCAGTACTTC. Translation: CASRPGTSLGNEQYF.